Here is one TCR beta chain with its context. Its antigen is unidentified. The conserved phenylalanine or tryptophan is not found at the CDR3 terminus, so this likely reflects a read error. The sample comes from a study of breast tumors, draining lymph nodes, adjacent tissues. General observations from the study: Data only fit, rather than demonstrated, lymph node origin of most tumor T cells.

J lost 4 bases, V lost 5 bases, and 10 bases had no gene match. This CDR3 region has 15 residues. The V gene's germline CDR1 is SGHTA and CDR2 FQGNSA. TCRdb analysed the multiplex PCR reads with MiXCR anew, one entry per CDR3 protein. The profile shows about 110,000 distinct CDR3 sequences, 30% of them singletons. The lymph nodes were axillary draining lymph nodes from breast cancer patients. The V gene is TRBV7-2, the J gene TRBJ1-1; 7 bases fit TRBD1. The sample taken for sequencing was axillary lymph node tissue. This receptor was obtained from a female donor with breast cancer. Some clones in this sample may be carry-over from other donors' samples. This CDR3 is CASSAQTGWTTEAFS. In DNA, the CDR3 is TGTGCCAGCAGCGCTCAGACAGGGTGGACCACTGAAGCTTTCTCT.